The rows below give T cell receptor beta chains drawn from one sample of a study of shared clonotypes between healthy human individuals. Some clones are missing from TCRdb's copy, which holds only in-frame ones; the method was immunoSEQ multiplex PCR. The sample has 2.3 million or so clones; approximately 93% are singletons. The sample was naive CD4+ T cells from PBMCs. These receptors were obtained from a young man in good health. Some clones in this sample may be carry-over from other donors' samples. CDR3s include the opening cysteine and the closing phenylalanine or tryptophan. A D gene is named only where the DNA matches it firmly. Only some rows state a clone size, as once, few, many or a class for expanded clones.

v_call	j_call	clone_size	d_call	cdr3_aa	cdr3_nt
TRBV10-1	TRBJ1-1	NA	TRBD1	CASSEFRDRVVNTEAFF	TGCGCCAGCAGTGAGTTCCGGGACAGGGTGGTGAACACTGAAGCTTTCTTT
TRBV4-1	TRBJ2-7	NA	NA	CASSQGVGGLRPYEQYF	TGCGCCAGCAGCCAAGGGGTAGGGGGACTCAGACCCTACGAGCAGTACTTC
TRBV28	TRBJ2-3	NA	NA	CASSDSGGATDTQYF	TGTGCCAGCAGTGATAGCGGTGGGGCCACAGATACGCAGTATTTT
TRBV25-1	TRBJ1-4	NA	TRBD1	CASSELKGQGREKLFF	TGTGCCAGCAGTGAATTGAAAGGACAGGGACGAGAAAAACTGTTTTTT
TRBV28	TRBJ2-3	NA	TRBD2	CASPPLAGGGTDTQYF	TGTGCCAGCCCCCCGCTGGCGGGAGGGGGCACAGATACGCAGTATTTT
TRBV7-2	TRBJ1-3	once	NA	CASSSDRWENTIYF	TGTGCCAGCAGCTCAGACAGGTGGGAAAACACCATATATTTT
TRBV7-9	TRBJ2-1	NA	TRBD2	CASSLVSSGKYNEQFF	TGTGCCAGCAGCTTAGTATCTAGCGGGAAATACAATGAGCAGTTCTTC
TRBV19	TRBJ1-5	few	NA	CASTDWGAAQPQHF	TGTGCCAGTACCGACTGGGGGGCGGCTCAGCCCCAGCATTTT
TRBV11-2	TRBJ2-5	NA	NA	CASSNGVWGETQYF	TGTGCCAGCAGCAATGGGGTTTGGGGGGAGACCCAGTACTTC
TRBV9	TRBJ2-5	NA	NA	CASGRQQETQYF	TGTGCCAGCGGGCGGCAGCAAGAGACCCAGTACTTC
TRBV7-3	TRBJ2-1	NA	NA	CASSFRQTGVIDEQFF	TGTGCCAGCAGCTTTCGACAGACGGGAGTCATCGATGAGCAGTTCTTC
TRBV2	TRBJ1-5	NA	NA	CASSWGSGNQPQHF	TGTGCCAGCAGCTGGGGGTCGGGCAATCAGCCCCAGCATTTT
TRBV5-1	TRBJ1-4	NA	NA	CASSLAGSNEKLFF	TGCGCCAGCAGCCTCGCGGGCAGCAATGAAAAACTGTTTTTT
TRBV7-9	TRBJ2-7	few	TRBD1	CASSSTQGLANEQYF	TGTGCCAGCAGCTCAACACAGGGGCTGGCCAACGAGCAGTACTTC
TRBV6-6	TRBJ2-5	NA	NA	CASRGRGPQETQYF	TGTGCCAGCAGGGGGCGCGGGCCCCAAGAGACCCAGTACTTC
TRBV4-2	TRBJ2-1	NA	TRBD2	CASSQVLAAYNEQFF	TGTGCCAGCAGCCAAGTCCTAGCGGCCTACAATGAGCAGTTCTTC
TRBV18	TRBJ2-5	NA	NA	CASSSGQQETQYF	TGTGCCAGCTCATCGGGACAACAAGAGACCCAGTACTTC
TRBV5-6	TRBJ2-7	NA	TRBD1	CASSLALGLDRVPYEQYF	TGTGCCAGCAGCTTGGCTTTGGGGTTGGACAGGGTCCCCTACGAGCAGTACTTC
TRBV7-3	TRBJ2-2	NA	NA	CASSLEGNTGELFF	TGTGCCAGCAGCTTGGAAGGGAACACCGGGGAGCTGTTTTTT
TRBV13	TRBJ2-5	NA	TRBD2	CASSSSGGSGGTQYF	TGTGCCAGCAGCTCCTCCGGGGGGAGCGGAGGGACCCAGTACTTC
TRBV2	TRBJ2-1	NA	TRBD2	CASWGAAGAAEQFF	TGTGCCAGCTGGGGGGCAGCGGGAGCGGCTGAGCAGTTCTTC
TRBV7-3	TRBJ2-2	NA	NA	CASSLFPTGTNTGELFF	TGTGCCAGCAGCTTATTTCCTACAGGGACCAACACCGGGGAGCTGTTTTTT
TRBV10-1	TRBJ1-5	NA	NA	CASSELRQGDSNQPQHF	TGCGCCAGCAGTGAGTTACGGCAGGGAGACAGCAATCAGCCCCAGCATTTT
TRBV5-8	TRBJ1-2	NA	TRBD1	CASSPQGRGFDGYTF	TGTGCCAGCAGCCCACAGGGGAGGGGATTTGATGGCTACACCTTC
TRBV5-4	TRBJ2-2	NA	NA	CASSPKGHVPGELFF	TGTGCCAGCAGCCCGAAGGGCCACGTTCCCGGGGAGCTGTTTTTT
TRBV2	TRBJ2-7	NA	NA	CATKEVRDTNEQYF	TGTGCCACCAAAGAAGTCCGGGACACTAATGAGCAGTACTTC
TRBV19	TRBJ1-2	NA	NA	CASSLLGGPYGYTF	TGTGCCAGTAGTCTCCTCGGGGGACCCTATGGCTACACCTTC
TRBV28	TRBJ2-1	NA	NA	CASSLNLAIGEQFF	TGTGCCAGCAGTTTAAATCTGGCGATTGGTGAGCAGTTCTTC
TRBV10-3	TRBJ2-7	NA	TRBD1	CAISDRDRGDEQYF	TGTGCCATCAGTGACCGGGACAGGGGAGATGAGCAGTACTTC
TRBV11-2	TRBJ2-2	NA	TRBD2	CASSPQGGRTGELFF	TGTGCCAGCAGCCCCCAGGGAGGGAGGACCGGGGAGCTGTTTTTT
TRBV7-9	TRBJ2-2	NA	NA	CASSLVDSPNTGELFF	TGTGCCAGCAGCCTAGTGGACTCACCGAACACCGGGGAGCTGTTTTTT
TRBV27	TRBJ2-2	NA	TRBD2	CASRGTSGRTGELFF	TGTGCCAGCAGGGGGACTAGCGGGAGGACCGGGGAGCTGTTTTTT
TRBV27	TRBJ2-7	NA	TRBD1	CASSLGQGATYEQYF	TGTGCCAGCAGCCTTGGACAGGGGGCCACCTACGAGCAGTACTTC
TRBV5-1	TRBJ1-3	NA	NA	CASSLAPGGSSGNTIYF	TGCGCCAGCAGCTTAGCCCCCGGGGGTAGCTCTGGAAACACCATATATTTT
TRBV5-1	TRBJ2-7	NA	NA	CASSLGGSGSYEQYF	TGCGCCAGCAGCTTGGGGGGTAGCGGCTCCTACGAGCAGTACTTC
TRBV30	TRBJ2-5	NA	TRBD1	CAWSVGGAAETQYF	TGTGCCTGGAGTGTAGGGGGCGCGGCGGAGACCCAGTACTTC
TRBV6-5	TRBJ2-3	NA	NA	CASSSGGDTQYF	TGTGCCAGCAGTTCTGGCGGAGATACGCAGTATTTT
TRBV7-3	TRBJ2-7	NA	TRBD2	CASSLLPWSSGSPYEQYF	TGTGCCAGCAGCTTACTCCCCTGGAGTAGCGGGTCCCCCTACGAGCAGTACTTC
TRBV11-1	TRBJ2-5	once	TRBD2	CASGEREGRIETQYF	TGTGCCAGCGGGGAGCGGGAGGGCCGGATAGAGACCCAGTACTTC
TRBV5-1	TRBJ2-3	NA	TRBD1	CASSPTQTGTGTDTQYF	TGCGCCAGCAGTCCGACTCAGACCGGGACAGGGACAGATACGCAGTATTTT
TRBV10-3	TRBJ1-1	NA	NA	CAISGTKGPNTEAFF	TGTGCCATCAGTGGAACCAAGGGCCCGAACACTGAAGCTTTCTTT
TRBV28	TRBJ2-7	NA	NA	CASSPQALLAPAYEQYF	TGTGCCAGCAGCCCTCAGGCGCTACTAGCCCCTGCCTACGAGCAGTACTTC
TRBV25-1	TRBJ2-3	NA	NA	CASRPGRSTDTQYF	TGTGCCAGCAGACCGGGGCGAAGCACAGATACGCAGTATTTT
TRBV19	TRBJ2-3	NA	TRBD2	CASSIGGLETDTQYF	TGTGCCAGTAGTATAGGGGGACTAGAAACAGATACGCAGTATTTT
TRBV27	TRBJ2-2	NA	TRBD2	CASTSLVGTSGRLGDTGELFF	TGTGCCAGCACCTCCTTAGTCGGGACTAGCGGGAGGTTAGGAGACACCGGGGAGCTGTTTTTT
TRBV7-6	TRBJ1-5	NA	NA	CASSPSEHLPPQHF	TGTGCCAGCAGCCCTAGCGAACACCTTCCTCCCCAGCATTTT
TRBV28	TRBJ1-1	NA	NA	CASSLVVNEAFF	TGTGCCAGCAGTTTAGTAGTAAATGAAGCTTTCTTT
TRBV15	TRBJ2-7	NA	TRBD2	CATSRGVAGGGYEQYF	TGTGCCACCAGCAGAGGGGTAGCGGGAGGCGGTTACGAGCAGTACTTC
TRBV29-1	TRBJ1-2	once	NA	CSVGGGYGYTF	TGCAGCGTTGGGGGAGGTTATGGCTACACCTTC
TRBV7-9	TRBJ1-1	NA	TRBD1	CASSFSRDRGPEAFF	TGTGCCAGCAGCTTCTCACGGGACAGGGGGCCTGAAGCTTTCTTT
TRBV6-6	TRBJ2-7	NA	NA	CASTGTASSYEQYF	TGTGCCAGCACCGGGACGGCGAGCTCCTACGAGCAGTACTTC
TRBV5-4	TRBJ2-4	NA	NA	CASSLDRAQSVGAKNIQYF	TGTGCCAGCAGCTTGGATCGAGCTCAGTCGGTCGGTGCCAAAAACATTCAGTACTTC
TRBV29-1	TRBJ2-6	NA	NA	CSVGGISGANVLTF	TGCAGCGTTGGGGGGATCTCTGGGGCCAACGTCCTGACTTTC
TRBV4-2	TRBJ2-1	once	TRBD2	CASSDNPSGSYNEQFF	TGTGCCAGCAGCGATAACCCTAGCGGGAGCTACAATGAGCAGTTCTTC
TRBV29-1	TRBJ2-7	NA	NA	CSVDVQGNWVEQYF	TGCAGCGTTGATGTCCAGGGTAACTGGGTCGAGCAGTACTTC
TRBV5-1	TRBJ1-1	NA	NA	CASSLFRSTGGTEAFF	TGCGCCAGCAGCTTGTTTAGGTCGACTGGAGGTACTGAAGCTTTCTTT
TRBV28	TRBJ2-7	once	TRBD2	CASKPPGGGSSRDEQYF	TGTGCCAGCAAACCACCTGGGGGGGGGTCCTCTCGGGACGAGCAGTACTTC
TRBV6-5	TRBJ2-7	NA	TRBD2	CASKGTSGYEQYF	TGTGCCAGCAAAGGGACTAGCGGTTACGAGCAGTACTTC
TRBV18	TRBJ2-1	NA	TRBD2	CASSPGTSPNEQFF	TGTGCCAGCTCACCCGGGACTAGCCCCAATGAGCAGTTCTTC
TRBV2	TRBJ2-3	NA	NA	CASRASNTQYF	TGTGCCAGCAGAGCGTCTAATACGCAGTATTTT